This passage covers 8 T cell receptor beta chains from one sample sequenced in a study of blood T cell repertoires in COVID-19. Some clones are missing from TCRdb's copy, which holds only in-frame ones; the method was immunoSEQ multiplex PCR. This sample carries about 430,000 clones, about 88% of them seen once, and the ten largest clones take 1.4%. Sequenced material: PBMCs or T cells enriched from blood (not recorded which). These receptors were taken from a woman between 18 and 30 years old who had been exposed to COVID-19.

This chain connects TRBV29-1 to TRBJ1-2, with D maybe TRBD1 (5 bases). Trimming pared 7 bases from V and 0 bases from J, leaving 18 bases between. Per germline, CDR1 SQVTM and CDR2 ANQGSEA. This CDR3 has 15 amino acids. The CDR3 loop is CSARRPGGANYGYTF. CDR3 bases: TGCAGCGCCCGACGACCGGGGGGGGCTAACTATGGCTACACCTTC.

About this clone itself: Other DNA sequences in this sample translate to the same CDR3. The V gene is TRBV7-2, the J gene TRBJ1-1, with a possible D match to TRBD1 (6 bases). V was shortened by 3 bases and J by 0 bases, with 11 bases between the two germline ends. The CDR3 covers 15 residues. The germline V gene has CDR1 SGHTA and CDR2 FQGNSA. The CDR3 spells CASSLAGQMNTEAFF. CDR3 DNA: TGTGCCAGCAGCTTGGCCGGACAGATGAACACTGAAGCTTTCTTT.

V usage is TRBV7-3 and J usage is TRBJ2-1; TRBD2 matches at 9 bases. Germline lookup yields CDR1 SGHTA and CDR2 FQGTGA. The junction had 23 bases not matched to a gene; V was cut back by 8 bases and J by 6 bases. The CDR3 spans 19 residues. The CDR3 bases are TGTGCCAGCGCCCTCCGCGGGGGGGCCTCAGGGGTGGTCAGCAATGAGCAGTTCTTC. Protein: CASALRGGASGVVSNEQFF. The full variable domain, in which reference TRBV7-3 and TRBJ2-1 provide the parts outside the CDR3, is GAGVSQTPSNKVTEKGKYVELRCDPISGHTALYWYRQSLGQGPEFLIYFQGTGAADDSGLPNDRFFAVRPEGSVSTLKIQRTERGDSAVYLCASALRGGASGVVSNEQFFGPGTRLTVL.

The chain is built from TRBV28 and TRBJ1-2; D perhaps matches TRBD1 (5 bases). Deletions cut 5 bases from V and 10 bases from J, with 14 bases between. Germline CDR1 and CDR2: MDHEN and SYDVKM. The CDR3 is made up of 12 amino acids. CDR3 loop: CASSLRTPPYTF. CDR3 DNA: TGTGCCAGCAGTCTCCGGACACCTCCCTACACCTTC.

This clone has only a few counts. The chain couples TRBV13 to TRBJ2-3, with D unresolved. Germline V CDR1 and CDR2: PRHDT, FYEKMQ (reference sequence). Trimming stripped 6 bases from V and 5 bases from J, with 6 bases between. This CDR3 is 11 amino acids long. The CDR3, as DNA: TGTGCCAGCAGTCCCAGAGATACGCAGTATTTT. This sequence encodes CASSPRDTQYF.

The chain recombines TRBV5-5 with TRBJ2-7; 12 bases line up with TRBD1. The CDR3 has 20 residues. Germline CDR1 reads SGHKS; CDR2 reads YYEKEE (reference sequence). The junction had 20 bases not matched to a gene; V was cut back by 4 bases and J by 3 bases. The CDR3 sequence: CASSTPAGTGGLAGFYEQYF. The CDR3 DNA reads TGTGCCAGCAGCACACCCGCCGGGACAGGGGGCCTAGCGGGGTTCTACGAGCAGTACTTC.

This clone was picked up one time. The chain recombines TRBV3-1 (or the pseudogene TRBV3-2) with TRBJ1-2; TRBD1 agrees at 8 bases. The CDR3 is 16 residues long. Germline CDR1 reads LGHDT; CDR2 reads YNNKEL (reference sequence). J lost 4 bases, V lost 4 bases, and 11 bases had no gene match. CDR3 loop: CASSPSRDRRPYGYTF. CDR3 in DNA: TGTGCCAGCAGCCCCTCTCGGGACAGGAGACCCTATGGCTACACCTTC.

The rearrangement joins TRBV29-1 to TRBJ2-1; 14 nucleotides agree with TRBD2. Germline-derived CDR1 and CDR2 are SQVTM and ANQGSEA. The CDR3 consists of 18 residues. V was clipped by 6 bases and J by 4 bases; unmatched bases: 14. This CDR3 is CSVRGTSGSSATYNEQFF. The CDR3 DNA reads TGCAGCGTGCGGGGGACTAGCGGGAGTTCCGCAACATACAATGAGCAGTTCTTC.